The T cell receptor beta chain described here comes from a study of blood T cell repertoires in COVID-19. About the study: The United States, Italy and Spain supplied acute and convalescent COVID-19 samples.

Germline values: CDR1 MGHDK, CDR2 SYGVNS. The CDR3 is 13 amino acids. Trimming shortened V by 4 bases and J by 4 bases, and 7 bases separated the two germline ends. Repertoires were generated with immunoSEQ multiplex PCR, while TCRdb's copy carries only in-frame clones and drops some. The data show about 170,000 clones, roughly 84% seen once. The sequencing sample was made of peripheral blood. The chain couples TRBV25-1 to TRBJ2-2, with unresolved D. The sequence derives from a man in his fifties or sixties who had recovered from COVID-19. The CDR3 DNA sequence: TGTGCCAGCAGTGTCCCCCTCACCGGGGAGCTGTTTTTT. Its protein is CASSVPLTGELFF.